Following are 16 T cell receptor beta chains from one sample sequenced in a study of early T cells in non-severe SARS-CoV-2 infection. TCRdb itself ran the 5' RACE reads through MiXCR, one entry per CDR3 protein. The sample holds approximately 69,000 distinct CDR3 sequences, approximately 10% seen once. The sequenced material came from whole blood. The source of these receptors is an adult who was a healthcare worker with PCR-confirmed SARS-CoV-2 infection or an uninfected control (not recorded which).

This clonotype was counted a few times. The chain joins TRBV6-2 or TRBV6-3 to TRBJ2-7; 8 bases line up with TRBD1. After removal of 4 bases from V and 3 bases from J, the junction contained 5 bases not matched to a gene. CDR1 MNHEY and CDR2 SVGEGT come from the germline V gene. The CDR3 contains 14 residues. CDR3 in amino acids: CASSFPGGLYEQYF. The CDR3, as DNA: TGTGCCAGCAGTTTTCCAGGGGGCCTCTACGAGCAGTACTTC.

This clonotype was detected ten times or more. The chain combines TRBV10-3 with TRBJ2-1; 8 bases are shared with TRBD1. Unmatched junction bases numbered 11, after V lost 9 bases and J lost 7 bases. The CDR3 runs to 14 residues. Per the germline V gene, CDR1 is ENHRY and CDR2 is SYGVKD. CDR3 amino acids: CAMARGQGANEQFF. CDR3 DNA: TGTGCCATGGCCAGAGGACAGGGAGCGAATGAGCAGTTCTTC.

This clonotype was recorded at least ten times. The chain carries TRBV20-1 and TRBJ1-3, with D possibly being TRBD1 (5 bases). The CDR3 has 11 amino acids. CDR1 and CDR2 from the germline V gene are DFQATT and SNEGSKA (reference sequence). Trimming shortened V by 3 bases and J by 7 bases, and 7 bases separated the two germline ends. CDR3 nucleotide sequence: TGCAGTGCTAGTTGGGGGAACACCATATATTTT. Protein product: CSASWGNTIYF.

This clonotype was seen a few times. The chain links TRBV29-1 to TRBJ2-5; a possible D gene is TRBD2 (6 bases). The CDR3 runs 11 residues. The V gene's germline CDR1 is SQVTM and CDR2 ANQGSEA. The V and J ends lost 6 bases and 4 bases respectively, with 9 bases between them. CDR3 loop: CSVGEVETQYF. The CDR3 DNA reads TGCAGCGTCGGGGAGGTAGAGACCCAGTACTTC.

DNA of the CDR3: TGTGCCAGCAGCTTGGATGGGGGGCGAGATGGCTACACCTTC. Its protein is CASSLDGGRDGYTF. The chain is built from TRBV5-6 and TRBJ1-2; possibly TRBD1 for D (6 bases). The CDR3 sequence is 14 residues long. CDR1 is SGHDT, CDR2 YYEEEE, per germline. Deletions cut 0 bases from V and 6 bases from J, with 12 bases between.

This clonotype was found many times. V and J are TRBV5-1 and TRBJ2-7; a weak D match, TRBD1 (5 bases). Trimming removed 1 base at V and 6 bases at J, with 14 bases between. The CDR3 consists of 14 residues. Germline loops: CDR1 SGHRS, CDR2 YFSETQ. CDR3 DNA: TGCGCCAGCAGCTTGATAGGGGCCGAAGGCGAGCAGTACTTC. Its protein product is CASSLIGAEGEQYF.

This clonotype was counted ten times or more. A read error may account for a junction end that differs from germline. This rearrangement joins TRBV18 to TRBJ1-2; the D is unclear. The CDR3 runs 9 residues. Germline CDR1 is KGHSH and CDR2 is LQKENI. The CDR3 loop is CASSPLTSF. The CDR3 bases are TGTGCCAGCTCACCACTGACCTCCTTC. Variable domain in full (rest from reference TRBV18 and TRBJ1-2): NAGVMQNPRHLVRRRGQEARLRCSPMKGHSHVYWYRQLPEEGLKFMVYLQKENIIDESGMPKERFSAEFPKEGPSILRIQQVVRGDSAAYFCASSPLTSFGSGTRLTVV.

The chain has TRBV9 and TRBJ1-3; D not certain. Germline loops: CDR1 SGDLS, CDR2 YYNGEE. With 0 bases removed from V and 4 bases from J, the gap between germline ends came to 14 bases. This CDR3 has 16 amino acids. For the CDR3, the DNA is TGTGCCAGCAGCGTAGCGTCATTGATCCAGGGAAACACCATATATTTT. Translated, it gives CASSVASLIQGNTIYF.

This clonotype has ten or more counts. The chain couples TRBV29-1 to TRBJ2-1, with a weak D call TRBD1 (5 bases). V shed 4 bases and J shed 7 bases, with 8 bases lying between them. This CDR3 region has 11 residues. Germline CDR1 SQVTM, CDR2 ANQGSEA. The CDR3 here is CSVGPGNEQFF. The CDR3 nucleotides are TGCAGCGTTGGACCAGGGAATGAGCAGTTCTTC.

This rearrangement joins TRBV19 to TRBJ2-5; D perhaps matches TRBD1 (6 bases). The CDR3 is made up of 14 amino acids. V was shortened by 5 bases and J by 2 bases, with 12 bases between the two germline ends. CDR1 is LNHDA and CDR2 is SQIVND in the germline V gene (reference sequence). The CDR3 loop reads CASSRGQRQETQYF. Here the CDR3 DNA reads TGTGCCAGTAGTCGAGGACAGCGTCAAGAGACCCAGTACTTC.

This clonotype was seen a handful of times. V is TRBV20-1 and J is TRBJ2-3; the match to TRBD2 covers 10 bases. Germline V lookup: CDR1 DFQATT, CDR2 SNEGSKA (reference sequence). V was pared by 1 base and J by 6 bases, with 7 bases of the junction left unmatched. This CDR3 has 15 residues. The chain's CDR3 is CSARGTSGKADTQYF. CDR3 DNA sequence: TGCAGTGCTAGAGGTACTAGCGGGAAAGCCGATACGCAGTATTTT.

This clonotype has at least ten counts. The rearrangement uses TRBV4-1 and TRBJ2-1; D is possibly TRBD1 (6 bases). The CDR3 covers 15 residues. Trimming cost V 0 bases and J 5 bases, with 11 bases left between them. Germline assignment: CDR1 MGHRA and CDR2 YSYEKL. The CDR3 bases are TGCGCCAGCAGCCAAGAGAACAGGGACAACAATGAGCAGTTCTTC. This sequence encodes CASSQENRDNNEQFF.

This clonotype was seen many times. J is TRBJ2-3 and V is TRBV11-1; D is unresolved. This CDR3 is 12 amino acids long. Trimming removed 1 base at V and 5 bases at J, with 4 bases between. Germline V gene data show CDR1 as SGHAT and CDR2 as FQDESV (reference sequence). The CDR3 DNA reads TGTGCCAGCAGCTTAGTTGGAGATACGCAGTATTTT. Translating gives CASSLVGDTQYF.

This clonotype was picked up a small number of times. This sequence joins TRBV19 and TRBJ2-5, with D unclear. Looked up from germline, CDR1 is LNHDA and CDR2 is SQIVND (reference sequence). With 5 bases removed from V and 1 base from J, the gap between germline ends came to 5 bases. This CDR3 is 12 amino acids long. The CDR3 DNA reads TGTGCCAGTAGTCAGTTCCAAGAGACCCAGTACTTC. As protein: CASSQFQETQYF.

This clonotype was detected only a few times. The rearrangement links TRBV2 to TRBJ2-4; possibly TRBD2 for D (5 bases). The CDR3 has 14 residues. V lost 7 bases and J 8 bases, leaving 18 bases between the germline ends. Germline-derived CDR1 and CDR2 are SNHLY and FYNNEI. CDR3 region: CASKSFRGKDIQYF. The CDR3 nucleotides are TGTGCCAGCAAAAGTTTCCGGGGAAAGGACATTCAGTACTTC.

This chain links TRBV7-6 with TRBJ1-6, with D possibly matching TRBD1 (5 bases). CDR1 SGHVS and CDR2 FNYEAQ come from the germline V gene. V was cut by 5 bases and J by 7 bases, with 9 bases left in between. The CDR3 runs to 13 residues. CDR3 sequence (DNA): TGTGCCAGCAGCGTGGCAGGGAATTCACCCCTCCACTTT. The encoded protein is CASSVAGNSPLHF. The entire variable domain, with the rest obtained from reference TRBV7-6 and TRBJ1-6, is as follows: GAGVSQSPRYKVTKRGQDVALRCDPISGHVSLYWYRQALGQGPEFLTYFNYEAQQDKSGLPNDRFSAERPEGSISTLTIQRTEQRDSAMYRCASSVAGNSPLHFGNGTRLTVT.